The entry below gives a single T cell receptor beta chain sequence along with its context. Its antigen remains unidentified. The sample comes from a study of shared clonotypes between healthy human individuals. Whole-study results and caveats: Some naive CD4 clonotypes, roughly 5%, turned up in common across a few donors. Sampling was confined to blood; repertoires within tissues likely differ.

Assay used: immunoSEQ multiplex PCR; TCRdb lists only in-frame clones, some missing. The profile shows roughly 2.5 million clones, more than 80% of them singletons. This CDR3 contains 17 residues. Sequenced material: naive CD4+ T cells sorted from blood. The subset is: CD45RA+ positively selected. The TCR originated in a man aged 18-30 years in good health. This chain links TRBV21-1 with TRBJ1-2. TRBV21-1 is recorded as a pseudogene. CDR3 in amino acids: CASSEFFGEGGTDGYTF. The CDR3 bases are TGTGCCAGCAGCGAATTTTTTGGGGAGGGGGGAACGGATGGCTACACCTTC.